This TCR beta chain was profiled in a study of T-cell reconstitution after alpha-beta-depleted transplantation in children. Unique molecular identifiers featured in how the TCRbeta library was prepared. TCRdb re-called the PCR reads through MiXCR, storing one row per CDR3 protein. The data contain 200,000 to 300,000 distinct CDR3 sequences, about 11% of them singletons. In its sample, this clonotype was seen many times. The CDR3 is made up of 13 amino acids. The germline V gene encodes CDR1 DFQATT and CDR2 SNEGSKA (reference sequence). V gave up 3 bases and J gave up 6 bases; unmatched junction bases: 6.

Material: PBMCs from the stem cell graft donor, obtained from the stem cell graft. This clonotype originated in a human donor who donated a stem cell graft to a child with acute lymphoblastic leukemia. V usage is TRBV20-1 and J usage is TRBJ2-5; 8 bases agree with TRBD2. The CDR3 DNA reads TGCAGTGCTAGGATTAGCGGGATGCAGACCCAGTACTTC. This sequence encodes CSARISGMQTQYF.